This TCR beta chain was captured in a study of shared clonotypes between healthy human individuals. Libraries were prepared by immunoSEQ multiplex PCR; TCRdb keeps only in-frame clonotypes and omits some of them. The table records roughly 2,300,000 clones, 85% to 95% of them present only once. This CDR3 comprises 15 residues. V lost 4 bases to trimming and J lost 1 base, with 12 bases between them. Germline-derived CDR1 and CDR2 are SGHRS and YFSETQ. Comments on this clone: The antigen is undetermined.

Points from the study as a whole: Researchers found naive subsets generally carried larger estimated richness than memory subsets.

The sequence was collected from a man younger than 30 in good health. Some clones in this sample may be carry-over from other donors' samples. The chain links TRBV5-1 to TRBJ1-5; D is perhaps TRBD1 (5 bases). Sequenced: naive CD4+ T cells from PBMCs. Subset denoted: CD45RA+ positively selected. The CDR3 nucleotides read TGCGCCAGCAGCCCGGGACTTTCGAGCAATCAGCCCCAGCATTTT. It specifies CASSPGLSSNQPQHF. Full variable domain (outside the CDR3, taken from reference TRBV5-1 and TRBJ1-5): KAGVTQTPRYLIKTRGQQVTLSCSPISGHRSVSWYQQTPGQGLQFLFEYFSETQRNKGNFPGRFSGRQFSNSRSEMNVSTLELGDSALYLCASSPGLSSNQPQHFGDGTRLSIL.